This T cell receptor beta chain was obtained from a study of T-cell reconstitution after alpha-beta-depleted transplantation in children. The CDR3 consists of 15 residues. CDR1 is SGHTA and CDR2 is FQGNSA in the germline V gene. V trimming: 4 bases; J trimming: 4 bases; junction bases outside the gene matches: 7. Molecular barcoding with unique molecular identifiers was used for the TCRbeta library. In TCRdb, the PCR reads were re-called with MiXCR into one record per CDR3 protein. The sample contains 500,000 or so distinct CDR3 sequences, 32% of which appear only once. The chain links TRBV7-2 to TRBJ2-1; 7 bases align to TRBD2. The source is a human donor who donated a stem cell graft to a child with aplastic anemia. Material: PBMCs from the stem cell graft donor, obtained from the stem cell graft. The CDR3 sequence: CASSSATSVYNEQFF. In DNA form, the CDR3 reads TGTGCCAGCAGCTCAGCCACTAGCGTTTACAATGAGCAGTTCTTC.